The 4 T cell receptor beta chains below come from one sample, sequenced in a study of response to subunit inactivated influenza vaccine. TCRdb re-called the RT-PCR reads with MiXCR, one entry per CDR3 protein. The sample includes about 310,000 distinct CDR3 sequences, less than 25% of them seen just once. Sequenced material: PBMCs from blood, taken 21 months after vaccination. These TCRs come from a man aged 50-75 years who received an inactivated influenza vaccine.

This clonotype has a handful of counts. CDR3 nucleotide sequence: TGTGCCAGCAGTTTATTTGGTGGTGAGCAGTTCTTC. It encodes CASSLFGGEQFF. This rearrangement joins TRBV12-3 or TRBV12-4 to TRBJ2-1; unclear D gene. This CDR3 is 12 amino acids long. V was shortened by 2 bases and J by 9 bases, with 8 bases between the two germline ends.

This clonotype was seen more than once but under ten times. This chain links TRBV6-5 with TRBJ1-6; TRBD1 matches 7 bases. The CDR3 runs to 16 residues. J was trimmed by 8 bases and V by 0 bases; bases with no gene match: 7. Germline V gene data show CDR1 as MNHEY and CDR2 as SVGAGI. The DNA for the CDR3 is TGTGCCAGCAGTTACTCGAAGCAGGGGGTTTATTCACCCCTCCACTTT. Amino acid sequence: CASSYSKQGVYSPLHF.

This clonotype has just a few counts. CDR3 sequence: CASSPRQFTDTQYF. The CDR3, as DNA: TGTGCCAGCTCACCCAGGCAGTTCACAGATACGCAGTATTTT. The chain carries TRBV18 and TRBJ2-3; D remains ambiguous. CDR1 and CDR2 (germline): KGHSH, LQKENI. Trimming stripped 3 bases from V and 2 bases from J, with 9 bases between. The CDR3 covers 14 residues. Supplemented by reference TRBV18 and TRBJ2-3, the full variable domain reads NAGVMQNPRHLVRRRGQEARLRCSPMKGHSHVYWYRQLPEEGLKFMVYLQKENIIDESGMPKERFSAEFPKEGPSILRIQQVVRGDSAAYFCASSPRQFTDTQYFGPGTRLTVL.

This chain connects TRBV25-1 to TRBJ2-7; TRBD1 agrees at 10 bases. Unmatched junction bases numbered 9, after V lost 2 bases and J lost 8 bases. CDR1 and CDR2 from the germline V gene are MGHDK and SYGVNS. The CDR3 consists of 15 residues. This CDR3 is CASSEDRQGARKQYF. In DNA form, the CDR3 reads TGTGCCAGCAGTGAAGATAGACAGGGGGCTAGGAAGCAGTACTTC.